This T cell receptor beta chain was identified during a study of T cells expressing NK-cell markers. About the research overall: One of the eight sequenced donors was seronegative, whereas the other seven were HCMV-seropositive.

This CDR3 is 14 amino acids long. CDR1 and CDR2 from the germline V gene are KGHDR and SFDVKD. Generation of TCR beta cDNA was performed by 5'RACE template switching incorporating UMIs. TCRdb re-analyzed the 5' RACE reads; it lists each CDR3 protein once, without DNA. The sample has 350,000 to 400,000 distinct CDR3 sequences. This chain joins TRBV24-1 and TRBJ1-1. Specimen: blood T cells: a sorted CD56 or NKG2C T cell subset, CD4+ or CD8+ T cells, or bulk PBMC T cells (not recorded which). The source is a woman aged 45-59 years in good health. CDR3 residues: CATPSGRFNTEAFF.